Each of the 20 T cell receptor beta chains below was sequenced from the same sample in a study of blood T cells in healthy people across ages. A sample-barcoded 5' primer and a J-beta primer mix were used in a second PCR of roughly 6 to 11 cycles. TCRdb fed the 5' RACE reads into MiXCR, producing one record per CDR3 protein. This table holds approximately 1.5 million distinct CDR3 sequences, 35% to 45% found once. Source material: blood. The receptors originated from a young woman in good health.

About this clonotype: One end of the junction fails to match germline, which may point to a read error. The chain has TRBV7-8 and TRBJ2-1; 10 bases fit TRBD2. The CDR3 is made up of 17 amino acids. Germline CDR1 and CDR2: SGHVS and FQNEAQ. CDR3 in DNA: TGTGCCAGCAGCCCGCATCTAGCGGGAGCCTCCCACAATGAGCAGTTCTTC. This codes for CASSPHLAGASHNEQFF.

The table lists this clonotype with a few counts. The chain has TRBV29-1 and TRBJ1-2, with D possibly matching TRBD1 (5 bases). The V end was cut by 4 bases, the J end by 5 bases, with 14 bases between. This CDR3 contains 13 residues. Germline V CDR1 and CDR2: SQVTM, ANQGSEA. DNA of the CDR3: TGCAGCGTTGTTTCAGGGCAACCTTATGGCTACACCTTC. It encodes CSVVSGQPYGYTF. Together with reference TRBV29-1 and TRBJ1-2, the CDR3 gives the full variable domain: SAVISQKPSRDICQRGTSLTIQCQVDSQVTMMFWYRQQPGQSLTLIATANQGSEATYESGFVIDKFPISRPNLTFSTLTVSNMSPEDSSIYLCSVVSGQPYGYTFGSGTRLTVV.

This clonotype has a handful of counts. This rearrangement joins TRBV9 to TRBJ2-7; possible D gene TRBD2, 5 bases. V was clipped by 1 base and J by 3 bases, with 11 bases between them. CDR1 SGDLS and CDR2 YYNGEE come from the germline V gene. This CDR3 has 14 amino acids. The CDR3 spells CASSVSGVGYEQYF. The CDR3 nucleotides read TGTGCCAGCAGCGTATCCGGGGTGGGCTACGAGCAGTACTTC.

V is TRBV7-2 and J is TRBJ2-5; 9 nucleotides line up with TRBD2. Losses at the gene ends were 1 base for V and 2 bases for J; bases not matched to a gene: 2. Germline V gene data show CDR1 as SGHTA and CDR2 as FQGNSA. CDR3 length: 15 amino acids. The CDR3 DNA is TGTGCCAGCAGCTTAGGGACTAGCGTGCAAGAGACCCAGTACTTC. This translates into CASSLGTSVQETQYF.

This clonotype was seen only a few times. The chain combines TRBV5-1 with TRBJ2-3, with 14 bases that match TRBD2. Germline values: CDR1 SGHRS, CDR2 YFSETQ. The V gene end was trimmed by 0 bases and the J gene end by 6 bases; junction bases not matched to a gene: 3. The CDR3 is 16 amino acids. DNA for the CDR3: TGCGCCAGCAGCTTGGGACTAGCGGGGGGGCATGATACGCAGTATTTT. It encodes CASSLGLAGGHDTQYF.

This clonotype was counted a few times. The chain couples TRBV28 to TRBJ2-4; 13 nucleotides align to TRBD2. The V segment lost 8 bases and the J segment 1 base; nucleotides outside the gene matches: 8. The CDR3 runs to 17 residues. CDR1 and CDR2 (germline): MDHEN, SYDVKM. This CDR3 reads CASHGLAGVGAKNIQYF. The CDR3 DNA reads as TGTGCCAGCCACGGACTAGCGGGAGTAGGGGCCAAAAACATTCAGTACTTC.

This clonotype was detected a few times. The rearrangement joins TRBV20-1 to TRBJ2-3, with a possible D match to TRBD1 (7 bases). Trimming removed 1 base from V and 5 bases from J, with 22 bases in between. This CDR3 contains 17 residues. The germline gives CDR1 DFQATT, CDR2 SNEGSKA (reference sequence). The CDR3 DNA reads TGCAGTGCTAGAGCTTGGGAGGTTCGGACAGGTGGAGATACGCAGTATTTT. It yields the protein CSARAWEVRTGGDTQYF.

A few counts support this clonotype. CDR3 sequence (DNA): TGCGCCAGCAGTGAGGCAGCTAACCCTGCAGCGGTCAAGCCAAATACGCAGTATTTT. It encodes CASSEAANPAAVKPNTQYF. The chain links TRBV10-1 to TRBJ2-3; D may be TRBD2 (5 bases). The CDR3 is 19 residues long. Germline CDR1 reads WNHNN; CDR2 reads SYGVQD (reference sequence). Trimming pared 2 bases from V and 7 bases from J, leaving 28 bases between.

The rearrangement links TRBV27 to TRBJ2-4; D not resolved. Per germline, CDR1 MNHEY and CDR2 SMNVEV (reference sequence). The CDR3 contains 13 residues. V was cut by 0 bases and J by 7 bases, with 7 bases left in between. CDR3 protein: CASSLSIGNIQYF. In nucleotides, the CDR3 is TGTGCCAGCAGTTTATCCATCGGCAACATTCAGTACTTC.

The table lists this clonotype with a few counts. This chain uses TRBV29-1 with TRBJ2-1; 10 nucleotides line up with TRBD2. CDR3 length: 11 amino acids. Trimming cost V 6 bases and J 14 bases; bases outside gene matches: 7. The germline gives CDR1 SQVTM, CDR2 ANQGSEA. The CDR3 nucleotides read TGCAGCGTCGACTCTAGCGGGAGAGAGTTCTTC. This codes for CSVDSSGREFF.

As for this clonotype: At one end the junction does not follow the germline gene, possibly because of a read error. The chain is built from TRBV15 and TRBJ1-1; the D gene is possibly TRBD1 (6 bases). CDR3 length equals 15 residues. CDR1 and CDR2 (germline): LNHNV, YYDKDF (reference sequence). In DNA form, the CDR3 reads TGTGCCACCGGCAGCAACAGGGACGTGGGCACTGAAGCTTTCTTT. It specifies CATGSNRDVGTEAFF.

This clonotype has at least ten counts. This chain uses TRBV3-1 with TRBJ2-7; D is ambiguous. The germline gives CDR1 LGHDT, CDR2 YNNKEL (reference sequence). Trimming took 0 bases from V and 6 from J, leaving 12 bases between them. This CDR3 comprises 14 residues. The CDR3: CASSQDIVRGEQYF. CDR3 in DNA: TGTGCCAGCAGCCAAGATATTGTACGCGGCGAGCAGTACTTC.

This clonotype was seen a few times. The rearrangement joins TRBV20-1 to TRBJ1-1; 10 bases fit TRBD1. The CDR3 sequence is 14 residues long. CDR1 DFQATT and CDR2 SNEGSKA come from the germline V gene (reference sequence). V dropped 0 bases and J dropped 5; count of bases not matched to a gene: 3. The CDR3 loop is CSARDGQGGTEAFF. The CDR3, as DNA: TGCAGTGCTAGAGATGGACAGGGGGGGACTGAAGCTTTCTTT.

Here the CDR3 DNA reads TGTGCCAGCAGCCCGGACAGGGGCTTTAACTATGGCTACACCTTC. Translation: CASSPDRGFNYGYTF. The rearrangement joins TRBV11-2 to TRBJ1-2; TRBD1 aligns across 9 bases. CDR1 SGHAT and CDR2 FQNNGV come from the germline V gene. The V gene end was trimmed by 5 bases and the J gene end by 1 base; junction bases not matched to a gene: 5. This CDR3 contains 15 residues.

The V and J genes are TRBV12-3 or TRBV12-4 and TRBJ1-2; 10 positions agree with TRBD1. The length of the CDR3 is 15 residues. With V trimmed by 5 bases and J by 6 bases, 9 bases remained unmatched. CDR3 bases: TGTGCCAGCAGTGTCCCCGGACAGGGGGAAGATGGCTACACCTTC. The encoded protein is CASSVPGQGEDGYTF.

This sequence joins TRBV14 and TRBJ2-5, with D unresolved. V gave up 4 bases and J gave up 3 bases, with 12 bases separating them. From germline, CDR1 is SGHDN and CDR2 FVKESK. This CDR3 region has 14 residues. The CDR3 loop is CASSRTPYEETQYF. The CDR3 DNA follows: TGTGCCAGCAGCCGGACCCCGTACGAAGAGACCCAGTACTTC.

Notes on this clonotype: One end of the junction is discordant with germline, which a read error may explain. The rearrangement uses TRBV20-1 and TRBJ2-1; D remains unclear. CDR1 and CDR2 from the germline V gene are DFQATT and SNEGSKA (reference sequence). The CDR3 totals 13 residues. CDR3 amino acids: CGARVQLGNEQFF. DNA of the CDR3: TGCGGTGCTAGAGTCCAATTGGGCAATGAGCAGTTCTTC.

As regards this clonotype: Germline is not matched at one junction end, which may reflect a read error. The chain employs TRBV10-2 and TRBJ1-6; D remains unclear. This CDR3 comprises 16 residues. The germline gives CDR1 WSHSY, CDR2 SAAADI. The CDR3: CASSDWTSSYNPPLHF. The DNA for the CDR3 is TGCGCCAGCAGTGATTGGACGAGCTCCTATAATCCACCCCTCCACTTT.

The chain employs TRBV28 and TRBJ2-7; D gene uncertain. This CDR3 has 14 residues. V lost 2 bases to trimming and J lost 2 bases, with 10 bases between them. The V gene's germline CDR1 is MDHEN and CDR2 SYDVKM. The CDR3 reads CASSLQDVTYEQYF. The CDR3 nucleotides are TGTGCCAGCAGTTTACAGGACGTAACCTACGAGCAGTACTTC. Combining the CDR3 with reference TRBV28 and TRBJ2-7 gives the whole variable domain DVKVTQSSRYLVKRTGEKVFLECVQDMDHENMFWYRQDPGLGLRLIYFSYDVKMKEKGDIPEGYSVSREKKERFSLILESASTNQTSMYLCASSLQDVTYEQYFGPGTRLTVT.

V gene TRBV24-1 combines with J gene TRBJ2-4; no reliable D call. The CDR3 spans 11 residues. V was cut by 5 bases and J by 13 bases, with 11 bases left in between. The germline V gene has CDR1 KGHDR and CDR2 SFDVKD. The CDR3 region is CATSGRLKQYF. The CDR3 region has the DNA TGTGCCACCAGTGGACGCCTTAAGCAGTACTTC.